Described below is a single TCR beta chain sequence and its context. Its antigen is currently unknown. The method was immunoSEQ multiplex PCR; TCRdb's version includes in-frame clones alone and lacks a portion of them. Of 5,500 to 7,500 clones listed, 70% to 85% were seen once; the top ten hold roughly 8%. The data originate from a study of T cell repertoires in ileal Crohn's disease. Study overall: Surgery for a complication: stricturing in 61%, penetrating in roughly 40%.

Overall study findings and caveats: Endoscopic recurrence occurred in every patient whose clonality exceeded 26.8%.

CDR1 and CDR2 from the germline V gene are SGHRS and YFSETQ. The CDR3 totals 16 residues. V lost 2 bases and J lost 0; bases outside the gene matches: 0. The material sequenced was ileal tissue. The TCR was taken from an adult with Crohn's disease. The chain recombines TRBV5-1 with TRBJ2-6; 9 positions match TRBD2. The CDR3 here is CASSLAGGSGANVLTF. The CDR3 region has the DNA TGCGCCAGCAGCTTAGCGGGAGGCTCTGGGGCCAACGTCCTGACTTTC.